The clone carrying this T cell receptor beta chain has just a few counts. The data originate from a study of Graves' ophthalmopathy and Graves' hyperthyroidism. TCR beta CDR3 amplification used RNA transcripts. The library came from an HTBI-primed first-round RT-PCR and a second-round multiplex PCR. TCRdb reprocessed the multiplex PCR reads via MiXCR and lists one record per CDR3 protein. The sample records hundreds of thousands of distinct CDR3 sequences, approximately 21% being singletons. This TCR was sampled from a woman aged 18-29 years with stable Graves' hyperthyroidism. Some clones in this sample may be carry-over from other donors' samples. Sequenced: peripheral blood.

CDR3 loop: CATRTLRDSLGAGELFF. CDR3 coding DNA: TGTGCCACCAGAACTCTCCGGGACTCCCTAGGAGCCGGGGAGCTGTTTTTT. V is TRBV10-3 and J is TRBJ2-2; possible D gene TRBD2, 6 bases. The CDR3 consists of 17 residues. The germline CDR1 and CDR2 sequences are ENHRY and SYGVKD. With 10 bases removed from V and 6 bases from J, the gap between germline ends came to 27 bases.